This TCR beta chain was identified in a study of T cell repertoires in cytomegalovirus infection. Broader study findings: There were HLA-C-restricted CMV-specific TCR beta clonotypes dominating the ex vivo response.

The germline CDR1 and CDR2 sequences are LNHNV and YYDKDF (reference sequence). V was clipped by 3 bases and J by 0 bases, with 15 bases between them. CDR3 size: 17 residues. This clonotype showed up just a few times. Its antigen is as yet unknown. TCRdb re-called the reads with MiXCR, one entry per CDR3 protein. There are 160,000 or so distinct CDR3 sequences in the sample; 15% to 20% occur only once, and roughly a sixth lies in the top ten. The chain links TRBV15 to TRBJ2-1; no clear D gene. Source material: CD8+ T cells from PBMCs. The TCR originated in a human donor in good health (CMV status not recorded). Some clones in this sample may be carry-over from other donors' samples. CDR3 in amino acids: CATSRVPAPSSYNEQFF. The CDR3 coding sequence is TGTGCCACCAGCAGGGTCCCGGCACCAAGCTCCTACAATGAGCAGTTCTTC.